The T cell receptor (beta chain) described here comes from a study of post-analysis software for immune sequencing data. Regarding the study as a whole: In patients, five or six TRBV segments were more frequent than in controls, with TRBV5-6, TRBV5-1 and TRBV20-1 among them.

The TCR beta cDNA libraries carried unique molecular identifiers. Each CDR3 protein gets one entry after TCRdb re-called the PCR reads with MiXCR. Here the sample spans 600,000 to 700,000 distinct CDR3 sequences, roughly three fifths being singletons. The sample holds a few counts of this clonotype. Its antigen is unknown. This CDR3 region has 12 residues. The germline V gene has CDR1 SGHTA and CDR2 FQGNSA. J gave up 15 bases and V 4 bases, and 5 bases lay outside the gene matches. Specimen: blood. This chain uses TRBV7-2 with TRBJ2-1; 11 bases align to TRBD2. This TCR derives from a girl aged 2 to 9 with multiple sclerosis. Written as DNA, the CDR3 is TGTGCCAGCAGCTATAGCGGGGGGGCTTTGTTCTTC. Translation: CASSYSGGALFF.